The clone carrying this TCR beta chain was counted ten times or more. The antigen is unknown. The data are from a study of neurological immune-mediated disorders. Study results and limitations: The repertoires of 18 of 34 multiple sclerosis patients were placed by phylogenetic grouping in a single related-CDR3 cluster, which may be a signature. Falling below healthy controls, multiple sclerosis showed the least TCR clonal expansion, while HTLV-1-associated myelopathy showed the most. There were no CDR3 amino acid sequences shared by expanded clones across subjects, a result suggesting private repertoires in all groups.

The V gene's germline CDR1 is DFQATT and CDR2 SNEGSKA (reference sequence). The CDR3 has 16 amino acids. The V end was cut by 1 base, the J end by 7 bases, with 23 bases between. 5'RACE generated cDNA with 10-nucleotide random UMIs. TCRdb recomputed calls from the 5' RACE reads with MiXCR, one row per CDR3 protein. The sample gives about 60,000 distinct CDR3 sequences, about 4% of which show up once; about 3.1% is in the top ten. Material for sequencing was PBMCs. The chain is built from TRBV20-1 and TRBJ2-7; no clear D gene. The receptor was isolated from a man in his fifties with multiple sclerosis. DNA for the CDR3: TGCAGTGCTAGAGCGGAGCAGCTAGAGCCTTATGAAGAGCAGTACTTC. This translates into CSARAEQLEPYEEQYF.